This T cell receptor (beta chain) came from a study of breast tumors, draining lymph nodes, adjacent tissues. MiXCR, run by TCRdb on the multiplex PCR reads, gives a single entry per CDR3 protein. The sample has 30,000 to 40,000 distinct CDR3 sequences, 36% seen once. Trimming at V came to 4 bases and at J to 5 bases, leaving 7 bases not matched to a gene. CDR1 is GTSNPN and CDR2 is SVGIG in the germline V gene (reference sequence). The CDR3 extends over 16 amino acids. This clonotype turned up a few times. The J gene is TRBJ2-3, the V gene TRBV30, with 15 nucleotides matching TRBD2. Sequenced: breast tumor tissue. This receptor was identified in a female donor with breast cancer. Some clones in this sample may be carry-over from other donors' samples. The CDR3 sequence is CAWTMGLAGGGDTQYF. The CDR3 nucleotides are TGTGCCTGGACTATGGGACTAGCGGGAGGAGGAGATACGCAGTATTTT.